These T cell receptor beta chains were read from a single sample in a study of blood T cell repertoires in COVID-19. The assay was immunoSEQ multiplex PCR, and TCRdb's table has in-frame clones only and misses some. This table holds some 270,000 clones, roughly 86% found once. The specimen was peripheral blood. These receptors originate from a man aged 40-49 years with active or convalescent COVID-19. The CDR3 runs from the conserved cysteine through the conserved F or W. Each record gives: D gene, clone size, J gene, V gene, CDR3 protein, CDR3 DNA. The D gene is left open where the match is weak. Clone sizes are given selectively: once, few, many, or a class where the clone is expanded.

D gene: TRBD2; clone size: .; J gene: TRBJ2-2; V gene: TRBV2; CDR3 protein: CASSGGRTSGELFF; CDR3 DNA: TGTGCCAGCAGTGGCGGGAGAACTTCCGGGGAGCTGTTTTTT
D gene: .; clone size: .; J gene: TRBJ2-2; V gene: TRBV6-1; CDR3 protein: CASSDLVWGRNTGELFF; CDR3 DNA: TGTGCCAGCAGTGATTTAGTTTGGGGCCGAAACACCGGGGAGCTGTTTTTT
D gene: TRBD2; clone size: .; J gene: TRBJ2-1; V gene: TRBV19; CDR3 protein: CASSMGTSVYNEQFF; CDR3 DNA: TGTGCCAGTAGTATGGGCACTAGCGTTTACAATGAGCAGTTCTTC
D gene: TRBD2; clone size: .; J gene: TRBJ2-2; V gene: TRBV30; CDR3 protein: CAWSSGTKVGELFF; CDR3 DNA: TGTGCCTGGTCCTCCGGGACTAAGGTCGGGGAGCTGTTTTTT
D gene: .; clone size: .; J gene: TRBJ2-7; V gene: TRBV11-1; CDR3 protein: CASSLRGTTAYEQYF; CDR3 DNA: TGTGCCAGCAGCTTAAGGGGGACAACGGCCTACGAGCAGTACTTC
D gene: .; clone size: .; J gene: TRBJ1-5; V gene: TRBV15; CDR3 protein: CATSSAGDQPQHF; CDR3 DNA: TGTGCCACCAGCAGCGCAGGGGATCAGCCCCAGCATTTT
D gene: TRBD1; clone size: .; J gene: TRBJ1-2; V gene: TRBV5-4; CDR3 protein: CASSLFRGPGYTF; CDR3 DNA: TGTGCCAGCAGCTTGTTTAGGGGGCCCGGCTACACCTTC
D gene: TRBD2; clone size: .; J gene: TRBJ2-1; V gene: TRBV5-1; CDR3 protein: CASSLAPSGLDIDNEQFF; CDR3 DNA: TGCGCCAGCAGCTTGGCACCGTCCGGACTAGACATCGACAATGAGCAGTTCTTC
D gene: .; clone size: few; J gene: TRBJ1-1; V gene: TRBV11-3; CDR3 protein: CASSLGPQAFF; CDR3 DNA: TGTGCCAGCAGCTTGGGGCCCCAAGCTTTCTTT
D gene: TRBD1; clone size: .; J gene: TRBJ2-2; V gene: TRBV3-1/TRBV3-2; CDR3 protein: CASSQVGQGGGELFF; CDR3 DNA: TGTGCCAGCAGCCAAGTGGGACAGGGAGGCGGGGAGCTGTTTTTT
D gene: .; clone size: .; J gene: TRBJ1-2; V gene: TRBV5-6; CDR3 protein: CASSLEDAGSYGYTF; CDR3 DNA: TGTGCCAGCAGCTTGGAGGACGCGGGAAGCTATGGCTACACCTTC
D gene: .; clone size: .; J gene: TRBJ1-5; V gene: TRBV24-1; CDR3 protein: CATSDWQSNQPQHF; CDR3 DNA: TGTGCCACCAGTGATTGGCAGTCCAATCAGCCCCAGCATTTT
D gene: TRBD1; clone size: .; J gene: TRBJ2-7; V gene: TRBV19; CDR3 protein: CASSIASGGIYEQYF; CDR3 DNA: TGTGCCAGTAGTATTGCGTCAGGGGGAATCTACGAGCAGTACTTC
D gene: .; clone size: .; J gene: TRBJ1-4; V gene: TRBV15; CDR3 protein: CATSTPGRAEKLFF; CDR3 DNA: TGTGCCACCAGCACACCCGGGAGGGCGGAAAAACTGTTTTTT
D gene: TRBD1; clone size: once; J gene: TRBJ1-4; V gene: TRBV19; CDR3 protein: CASSPLGQGKEKLFF; CDR3 DNA: TGTGCCAGTAGTCCCCTGGGACAGGGAAAGGAAAAACTGTTTTTT
D gene: TRBD1; clone size: .; J gene: TRBJ1-6; V gene: TRBV5-6; CDR3 protein: CASSLGQGDNSPLHF; CDR3 DNA: TGTGCCAGCAGCTTGGGACAGGGTGATAATTCACCCCTCCACTTT
D gene: TRBD2; clone size: .; J gene: TRBJ2-1; V gene: TRBV29-1; CDR3 protein: CSVWGLVNNEQFF; CDR3 DNA: TGCAGCGTTTGGGGACTAGTCAACAATGAGCAGTTCTTC
D gene: TRBD1; clone size: .; J gene: TRBJ1-1; V gene: TRBV6-6; CDR3 protein: CASSTTGQGATEAFF; CDR3 DNA: TGTGCCAGCAGTACCACGGGACAGGGGGCAACTGAAGCTTTCTTT
D gene: TRBD1; clone size: .; J gene: TRBJ2-2; V gene: TRBV6-5; CDR3 protein: CASRAGTGGTGELFF; CDR3 DNA: TGTGCCAGCAGAGCCGGGACAGGGGGCACCGGGGAGCTGTTTTTT
D gene: .; clone size: .; J gene: TRBJ2-5; V gene: TRBV24-1; CDR3 protein: CATSDFRDTGETQYF; CDR3 DNA: TGTGCCACCAGTGATTTTAGGGACACTGGAGAGACCCAGTACTTC
D gene: TRBD2; clone size: .; J gene: TRBJ2-3; V gene: TRBV4-2; CDR3 protein: CASSQDLQRGGWFSDTQYF; CDR3 DNA: TGTGCCAGCAGCCAAGATCTACAGCGGGGGGGCTGGTTCTCAGATACGCAGTATTTT
D gene: TRBD1; clone size: .; J gene: TRBJ1-5; V gene: TRBV7-9; CDR3 protein: CASSLTGQGDQPQHF; CDR3 DNA: TGTGCCAGCAGCTTAACAGGACAGGGTGATCAGCCCCAGCATTTT
D gene: TRBD1; clone size: .; J gene: TRBJ1-3; V gene: TRBV5-5; CDR3 protein: CASSFGTALDTIYF; CDR3 DNA: TGTGCCAGCAGCTTCGGGACAGCCTTGGACACCATATATTTT
D gene: TRBD2; clone size: .; J gene: TRBJ2-2; V gene: TRBV24-1; CDR3 protein: CAASTRGGLNTGELFF; CDR3 DNA: TGTGCCGCGTCGACCCGGGGGGGGCTAAACACCGGGGAGCTGTTTTTT
D gene: TRBD1; clone size: .; J gene: TRBJ1-5; V gene: TRBV6-4; CDR3 protein: CASGPGTGLFSFLRNQPQHF; CDR3 DNA: TGTGCCAGCGGACCCGGGACAGGGTTGTTTAGTTTCTTGCGCAATCAGCCCCAGCATTTT
D gene: TRBD1; clone size: .; J gene: TRBJ2-3; V gene: TRBV29-1; CDR3 protein: CSVGFTGARTDTQYF; CDR3 DNA: TGCAGCGTTGGGTTTACAGGGGCACGCACAGATACGCAGTATTTT
D gene: TRBD1; clone size: .; J gene: TRBJ2-7; V gene: TRBV2; CDR3 protein: CASSELAGTGGGSYEQYF; CDR3 DNA: TGTGCCAGCAGTGAATTGGCCGGGACAGGGGGAGGATCCTACGAGCAGTACTTC
D gene: TRBD2; clone size: .; J gene: TRBJ2-7; V gene: TRBV27; CDR3 protein: CASSLASGVPYEQYF; CDR3 DNA: TGTGCCAGCAGTTTAGCTAGCGGGGTACCCTACGAGCAGTACTTC
D gene: .; clone size: once; J gene: TRBJ2-7; V gene: TRBV7-6; CDR3 protein: CASSVDSTSSYEQYF; CDR3 DNA: TGTGCCAGCAGCGTAGACAGTACCAGCTCCTACGAGCAGTACTTC
D gene: .; clone size: few; J gene: TRBJ1-6; V gene: TRBV3-1/TRBV3-2; CDR3 protein: CASSQRGGASPLHF; CDR3 DNA: TGTGCCAGCAGCCAAAGAGGGGGGGCCTCACCCCTCCACTTT
D gene: .; clone size: .; J gene: TRBJ1-1; V gene: TRBV21-1; CDR3 protein: CASSKVKSWQGYPGNTEAFF; CDR3 DNA: TGTGCCAGCAGCAAAGTTAAGTCCTGGCAGGGCTACCCGGGGAACACTGAAGCTTTCTTT
D gene: TRBD1; clone size: .; J gene: TRBJ2-2; V gene: TRBV2; CDR3 protein: CASSRDRGHQTGELFF; CDR3 DNA: TGTGCCAGCAGTCGCGACAGGGGGCATCAAACCGGGGAGCTGTTTTTT
D gene: .; clone size: .; J gene: TRBJ1-1; V gene: TRBV10-2; CDR3 protein: CASRDIQDAEAFF; CDR3 DNA: TGCGCCAGCAGGGACATCCAGGACGCTGAAGCTTTCTTT
D gene: TRBD1; clone size: few; J gene: TRBJ1-5; V gene: TRBV19; CDR3 protein: CASSKRIPGTGAVYSNQPQHF; CDR3 DNA: TGTGCCAGTAGTAAGAGGATTCCCGGGACAGGGGCCGTTTATAGCAATCAGCCCCAGCATTTT
D gene: TRBD1; clone size: once; J gene: TRBJ2-1; V gene: TRBV4-1; CDR3 protein: CASSQRQGGQFF; CDR3 DNA: TGCGCCAGCAGCCAGCGACAGGGGGGGCAGTTCTTC
D gene: TRBD1; clone size: .; J gene: TRBJ1-3; V gene: TRBV4-1; CDR3 protein: CASSQPGQNSGNTIYF; CDR3 DNA: TGCGCCAGCAGCCAACCGGGACAGAACTCTGGAAACACCATATATTTT
D gene: TRBD2; clone size: .; J gene: TRBJ2-1; V gene: TRBV5-4; CDR3 protein: CASSRTGLAGYNEQFF; CDR3 DNA: TGTGCCAGCAGCCGAACGGGACTAGCGGGTTACAATGAGCAGTTCTTC
D gene: TRBD1; clone size: few; J gene: TRBJ1-1; V gene: TRBV18; CDR3 protein: CASSLGRGQNTEAFF; CDR3 DNA: TGTGCCAGCTCACTGGGCAGGGGGCAGAACACTGAAGCTTTCTTT
D gene: TRBD1; clone size: .; J gene: TRBJ1-5; V gene: TRBV24-1; CDR3 protein: CATSDLTDRGKRNQPQHF; CDR3 DNA: TGTGCCACCAGTGATTTGACGGACAGGGGGAAGCGCAATCAGCCCCAGCATTTT
D gene: .; clone size: .; J gene: TRBJ2-1; V gene: TRBV28; CDR3 protein: CASSPSGPSYNEQFF; CDR3 DNA: TGTGCCAGCAGCCCGAGCGGGCCCTCCTACAATGAGCAGTTCTTC
D gene: TRBD1; clone size: few; J gene: TRBJ1-6; V gene: TRBV9; CDR3 protein: CASSVGQGTPLHF; CDR3 DNA: TGTGCCAGCAGCGTAGGACAGGGGACACCCCTCCACTTT
D gene: .; clone size: .; J gene: TRBJ2-5; V gene: TRBV5-5; CDR3 protein: CASSLGRGGETQYF; CDR3 DNA: TGTGCCAGCAGCTTGGGGAGGGGCGGGGAGACCCAGTACTTC
D gene: .; clone size: .; J gene: TRBJ2-2; V gene: TRBV28; CDR3 protein: CASSSIPRGYTGELFF; CDR3 DNA: TGTGCCAGCAGTTCAATTCCCAGGGGTTACACCGGGGAGCTGTTTTTT
D gene: TRBD2; clone size: .; J gene: TRBJ2-1; V gene: TRBV9; CDR3 protein: CASSLRLAGHNEQFF; CDR3 DNA: TGTGCCAGCAGCCTGCGACTAGCGGGGCACAATGAGCAGTTCTTC
D gene: TRBD2; clone size: .; J gene: TRBJ2-7; V gene: TRBV30; CDR3 protein: CAWSLAGYYEQYF; CDR3 DNA: TGTGCCTGGAGTCTAGCGGGATACTACGAGCAGTACTTC
D gene: .; clone size: .; J gene: TRBJ1-5; V gene: TRBV6-5; CDR3 protein: CASRIGGNQPQHF; CDR3 DNA: TGTGCCAGCAGAATAGGGGGCAATCAGCCCCAGCATTTT
D gene: .; clone size: .; J gene: TRBJ2-7; V gene: TRBV7-5; CDR3 protein: CVRSQSEGVDEQYF; CDR3 DNA: TGTGTCAGAAGCCAGAGCGAGGGTGTAGACGAGCAGTACTTC
D gene: .; clone size: .; J gene: TRBJ1-2; V gene: TRBV18; CDR3 protein: CASSPEGNYGYTF; CDR3 DNA: TGTGCCAGCTCACCGGAGGGGAACTATGGCTACACCTTC
D gene: .; clone size: .; J gene: TRBJ1-2; V gene: TRBV19; CDR3 protein: CASSSPTGPGYTF; CDR3 DNA: TGTGCCAGTAGTTCCCCGACAGGACCTGGCTACACCTTC
D gene: TRBD1; clone size: .; J gene: TRBJ1-4; V gene: TRBV9; CDR3 protein: CASSVAPGQGNNEKLFF; CDR3 DNA: TGTGCCAGCAGCGTAGCCCCGGGACAGGGTAATAATGAAAAACTGTTTTTT
D gene: TRBD2; clone size: once; J gene: TRBJ2-7; V gene: TRBV2; CDR3 protein: CASREGTREQYF; CDR3 DNA: TGTGCCAGCCGGGAGGGGACCAGGGAGCAGTACTTC
D gene: .; clone size: .; J gene: TRBJ1-1; V gene: TRBV10-3; CDR3 protein: CAISASPTGTEAFF; CDR3 DNA: TGTGCCATCAGTGCGAGCCCTACGGGTACTGAAGCTTTCTTT
D gene: .; clone size: few; J gene: TRBJ1-1; V gene: TRBV7-2; CDR3 protein: CASSFTRQSEAFF; CDR3 DNA: TGTGCCAGCAGCTTTACCCGACAATCTGAAGCTTTCTTT
D gene: .; clone size: few; J gene: TRBJ1-3; V gene: TRBV5-4; CDR3 protein: CASSLGTEVSGNTIYF; CDR3 DNA: TGTGCCAGCAGCTTGGGGACAGAAGTCTCTGGAAACACCATATATTTT